This T cell receptor beta chain was recovered during a study of T cells in Graves' hyperthyroidism and ophthalmopathy (dated by TCRdb to 2018 to 2020). Looking at the study overall: Peripheral blood samples were taken at initial diagnosis, before any treatment was given. The 90 to 100 discovery patients were randomly split 7:3 into training and test sets. The paper describes TCR Vbeta CDR3 sequencing of 120 to 150 peripheral blood samples, made up of fewer than 50 ophthalmopathy patients, more than 70 hyperthyroidism patients and some 17 progressor patients. In several Graves' hyperthyroidism patients, the study also compared T-cell repertoires from thyroid tissue with T-cell repertoires from blood. Prospective prediction of ophthalmopathy was tested in an independent validation cohort consisting of fewer than 20 hyperthyroidism patients and 15 or so patients who later progressed to ophthalmopathy. Following sampling, methimazole starting at 30 mg daily was given to hyperthyroidism patients, and high-dose intravenous methylprednisolone was given to ophthalmopathy patients. TCR V-J signatures able to tell the groups apart were searched for in a discovery cohort of about a hundred patients, of whom around 42 had Graves' ophthalmopathy and 57 had stable Graves' hyperthyroidism.

TCR beta CDR3 regions were amplified from RNA transcripts. The first round of RT-PCR for the TCR CDR3 was performed with the HTBI primer set and the Qiagen OneStep RT-PCR kit. A second multiplex PCR round built the libraries, followed by size selection and purification. The libraries were sequenced on an Illumina HiSeq2000 using paired-end 100 bp reads. The authors processed their data as follows. SOAPnuke was used to process the raw data, removing reads that contained adapters or uncalled bases, had a mean Phred below 15, or lacked an exact match to the constant primer or identifier. COPE v1.2.5 was used to merge the high-quality paired reads, and each unique nucleotide sequence was defined as a clonotype. MiTCR v1.1 was used to align clonotypes to the IMGT TRBV, TRBD and TRBJ reference segments. Analysis was restricted to V-J combinations with a frequency above 0.0001, which covered roughly 99% of repertoires. A TCS score was defined as the ratio of F50 (clonal expansion) to E x V (chaos), with BLOSUM62-based TCRdist applied between CDR3 peptides within each V-J. Welch's t-statistics and random forest reduced fewer than 600 V-J features to roughly 13, which were used in a naive Bayes classifier (R e1071). Through fastp at Q25 and MiXCR, TCRdb rebuilt clones from the public reads, retaining in-frame beta chains. A single entry per CDR3 protein holds the most common genes and DNA from its merged rows. TCRdb, not the authors, supplied the V and J calls. This sample gives around 600,000 distinct CDR3 sequences in total; roughly 15% of them show up just once. Approximately 3.5% of the sample belongs to the ten largest clones.

Moderately to severely active disease, a Clinical Activity Score of at least 3, a NOSPECS grade of at least 4, and a duration under 3 months were present in ophthalmopathy patients. The study excluded patients with uncontrolled infections, other autoimmune diseases, pregnancy or lactation. Diagnoses were established on the basis of clinical symptoms, serum thyroxine and TRAb, thyroid ultrasound, and orbital computed tomography. PBMCs were isolated from roughly 10 ml of fresh peripheral blood by Ficoll-Paque density gradient centrifugation. Total RNA was extracted with Trizol reagent, and quality was checked on an Agilent 2100 Bioanalyzer. Study-wide conclusions, independent of this receptor: In validation, the model predicted progression to ophthalmopathy with 60% to 71% sensitivity and roughly 72% specificity, a median of around six months before onset. Most expanded thyroid clonotypes (frequency above 0.001) were also found in blood, which suggests that blood repertoires may mirror thyroid immune responses. Sample size was not statistically predetermined, and blinding of investigators to group allocation was not performed. In cross-validation, a model built on a 13 V-J signature told ophthalmopathy apart from stable hyperthyroidism with approximately 90% sensitivity and 81% to 82% specificity, and in testing the same model reached 80%/75%.

This clonotype was detected only a few times. It lacks a known antigen. Nothing much larger sits one base from this clone, and base qualities are not available. V was cut back by 6 bases and J by 2 bases, leaving a gap of 13 bases between them. There are 13 amino acids in the CDR3, from cysteine to phenylalanine inclusive. This entry keeps only the CDR3 DNA: 39 bases, framed from base 1. From the germline V gene (reference sequence), CDR1 is DFQATT and CDR2 is SNEGSKA. Sequencing was done on a sample of blood. The chain joins TRBV20-1 to TRBJ1-1; no confident D gene assignment can be made. This TCR was sampled from a woman aged 40 to 49 with Graves' ophthalmopathy. The CDR3 region reads CSAKVVGNTEAFF. The bases are TGCAGTGCCAAAGTAGTAGGTAACACTGAAGCTTTCTTT.